These T cell receptor beta chains were read from a single sample in a study of tissue T cells after allogeneic stem cell transplantation. Sequenced by immunoSEQ multiplex PCR; TCRdb stores in-frame clones only, minus some. The sample holds around 28,000 clones, less than 90% seen once. The sequencing used blood, collected before transplantation. Receptors were obtained from a woman aged 18-55 years who later had graft-versus-host disease after an allogeneic stem cell transplant. Both conserved end residues are trimmed from each CDR3. Each record gives: J gene, V gene, D gene, CDR3 protein. A D gene is named only where the DNA matches it firmly.

TRBJ2-5	TRBV7-9	TRBD1	ASTLLRQGGEETQY
TRBJ2-7	TRBV11-2	TRBD1	ASSMNSGTGIYEQY
TRBJ2-5	TRBV30	TRBD1	AWSTSPGTGREVQETQY
TRBJ2-7	TRBV30	TRBD2	AWSRLAGLYEQY
TRBJ2-3	TRBV3-1/TRBV3-2	.	ASSLTDTQY
TRBJ2-3	TRBV6-4	.	ASSERASTDTQY
TRBJ1-1	TRBV6-6	.	ASSYRDTEAF
TRBJ2-3	TRBV21-1	.	ASSKVGSGTRSADTQY
TRBJ2-3	TRBV5-6	.	ASSLRLDTQY
TRBJ1-2	TRBV11-2	.	ASRLTGAPFYGYT
TRBJ1-1	TRBV7-2	TRBD1	ASSSGTGGKAF
TRBJ1-2	TRBV18	.	ASSPGTEPNYGYT
TRBJ2-7	TRBV6-6	TRBD1	ASTRGQGNYEQY
TRBJ1-5	TRBV5-6	.	ASSRKLQGQPQH
TRBJ1-1	TRBV6-5	.	ASSYRARGRNTEAF
TRBJ1-1	TRBV9	.	ASSVRGGANTEAF
TRBJ2-1	TRBV7-2	TRBD1	ASSRDRGGEQF
TRBJ1-1	TRBV7-9	.	ASSFRQGITEAF
TRBJ1-3	TRBV5-1	.	ASSQQAGDTIY
TRBJ2-7	TRBV19	.	ASSIGSVSYEQY
TRBJ2-7	TRBV11-2	.	ASSLSAGTYEQY
TRBJ2-7	TRBV7-9	TRBD2	ASSSAGVDEQY
TRBJ2-5	TRBV5-1	TRBD1	ASSLVSGGVETQY
TRBJ2-7	TRBV7-2	TRBD1	ASSLLDRGSYEQY
TRBJ1-6	TRBV2	.	ASRKGWQADSPLH
TRBJ2-1	TRBV27	.	ASSLVLQGKQF
TRBJ2-3	TRBV2	.	ASSAQTITDTQY
TRBJ1-4	TRBV28	TRBD1	ASKWTGGRREKLF
TRBJ1-2	TRBV3-1/TRBV3-2	.	ASSQEYGVLRNYGYT
TRBJ1-4	TRBV18	TRBD1	ATLQGAGEKLF
TRBJ2-1	TRBV4-1	.	ASSQSRADEQF
TRBJ1-5	TRBV30	.	AWNARSSQPQH
TRBJ2-7	TRBV10-1	TRBD2	ASSPSGGLYEQY
TRBJ1-1	TRBV30	TRBD1	AWRAYRDRGIAAF
TRBJ1-5	TRBV7-8	TRBD1	ASSLFQGGTNQPQH
TRBJ2-6	TRBV28	TRBD1	ASRDRVAGANVLT